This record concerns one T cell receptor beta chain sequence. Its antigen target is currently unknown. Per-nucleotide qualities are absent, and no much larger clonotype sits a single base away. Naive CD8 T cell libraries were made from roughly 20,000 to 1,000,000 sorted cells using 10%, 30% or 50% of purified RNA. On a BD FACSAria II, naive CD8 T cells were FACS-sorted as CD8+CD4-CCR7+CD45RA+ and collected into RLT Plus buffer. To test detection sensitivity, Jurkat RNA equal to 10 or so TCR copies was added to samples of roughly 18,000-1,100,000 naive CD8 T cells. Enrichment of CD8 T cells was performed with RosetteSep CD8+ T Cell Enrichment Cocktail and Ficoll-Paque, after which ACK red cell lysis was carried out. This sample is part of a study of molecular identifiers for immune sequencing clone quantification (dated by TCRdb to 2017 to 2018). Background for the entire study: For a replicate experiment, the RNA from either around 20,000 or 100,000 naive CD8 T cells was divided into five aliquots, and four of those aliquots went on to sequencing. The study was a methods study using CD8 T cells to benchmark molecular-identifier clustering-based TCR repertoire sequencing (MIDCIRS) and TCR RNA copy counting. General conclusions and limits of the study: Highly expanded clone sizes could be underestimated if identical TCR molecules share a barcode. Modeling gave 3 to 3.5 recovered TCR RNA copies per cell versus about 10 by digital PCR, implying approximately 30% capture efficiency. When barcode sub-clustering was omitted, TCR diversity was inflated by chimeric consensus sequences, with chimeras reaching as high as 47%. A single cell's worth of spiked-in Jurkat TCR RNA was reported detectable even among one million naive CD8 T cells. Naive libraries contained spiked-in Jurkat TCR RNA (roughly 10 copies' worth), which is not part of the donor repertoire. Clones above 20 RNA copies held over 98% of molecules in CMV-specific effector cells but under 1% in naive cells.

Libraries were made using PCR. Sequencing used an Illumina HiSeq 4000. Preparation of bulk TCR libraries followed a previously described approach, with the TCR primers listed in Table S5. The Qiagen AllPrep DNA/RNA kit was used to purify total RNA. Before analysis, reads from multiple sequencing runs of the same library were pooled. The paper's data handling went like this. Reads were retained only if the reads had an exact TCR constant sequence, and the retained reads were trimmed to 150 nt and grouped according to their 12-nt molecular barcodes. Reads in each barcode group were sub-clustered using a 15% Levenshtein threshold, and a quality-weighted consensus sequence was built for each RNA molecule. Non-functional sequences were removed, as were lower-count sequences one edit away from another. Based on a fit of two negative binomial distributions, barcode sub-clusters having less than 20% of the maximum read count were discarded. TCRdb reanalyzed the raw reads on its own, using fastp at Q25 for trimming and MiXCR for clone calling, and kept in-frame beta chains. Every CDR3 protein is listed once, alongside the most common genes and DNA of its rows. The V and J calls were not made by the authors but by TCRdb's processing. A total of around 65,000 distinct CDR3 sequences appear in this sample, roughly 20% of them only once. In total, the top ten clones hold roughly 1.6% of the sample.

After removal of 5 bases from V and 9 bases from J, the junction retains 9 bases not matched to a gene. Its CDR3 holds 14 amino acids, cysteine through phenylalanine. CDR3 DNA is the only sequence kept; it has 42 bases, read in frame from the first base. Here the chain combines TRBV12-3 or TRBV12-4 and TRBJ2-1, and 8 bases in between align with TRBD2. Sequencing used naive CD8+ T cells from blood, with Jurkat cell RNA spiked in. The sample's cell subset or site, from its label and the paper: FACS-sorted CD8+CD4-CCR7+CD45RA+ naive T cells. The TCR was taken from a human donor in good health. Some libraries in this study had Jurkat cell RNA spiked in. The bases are TGTGCCAGCAGTATAACTAGCGGCACAACTGAGCAGTTCTTC. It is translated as CASSITSGTTEQFF.